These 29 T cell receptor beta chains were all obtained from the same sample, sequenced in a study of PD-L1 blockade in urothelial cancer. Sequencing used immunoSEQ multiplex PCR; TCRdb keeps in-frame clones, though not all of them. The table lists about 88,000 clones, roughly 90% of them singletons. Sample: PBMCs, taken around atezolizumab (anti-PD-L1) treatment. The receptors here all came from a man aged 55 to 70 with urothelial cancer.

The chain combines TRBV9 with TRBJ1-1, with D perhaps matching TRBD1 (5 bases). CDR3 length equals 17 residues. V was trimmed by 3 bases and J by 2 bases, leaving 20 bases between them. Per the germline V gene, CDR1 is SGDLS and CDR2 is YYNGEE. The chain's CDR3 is CASSGFRAVLGNTEAFF. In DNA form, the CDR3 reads TGTGCCAGCAGCGGTTTCAGGGCGGTATTGGGAAACACTGAAGCTTTCTTT.

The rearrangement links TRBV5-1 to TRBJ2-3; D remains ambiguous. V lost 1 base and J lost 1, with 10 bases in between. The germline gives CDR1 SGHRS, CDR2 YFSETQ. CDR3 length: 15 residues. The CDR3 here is CASSLYLPGTDTQYF. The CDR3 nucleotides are TGCGCCAGCAGCTTGTATCTACCCGGCACAGATACGCAGTATTTT.

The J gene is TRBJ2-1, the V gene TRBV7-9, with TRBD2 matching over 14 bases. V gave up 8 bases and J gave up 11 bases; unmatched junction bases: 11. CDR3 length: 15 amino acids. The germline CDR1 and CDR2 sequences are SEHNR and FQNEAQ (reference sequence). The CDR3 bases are TGTGCCAGCGGGCCCGGGACTAGCGGGAGTGACAAGCAGTTCTTC. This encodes CASGPGTSGSDKQFF.

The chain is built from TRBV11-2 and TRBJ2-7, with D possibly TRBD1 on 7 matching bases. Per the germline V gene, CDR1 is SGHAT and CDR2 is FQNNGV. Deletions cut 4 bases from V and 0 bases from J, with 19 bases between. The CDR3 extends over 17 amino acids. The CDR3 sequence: CASSWGPEGQISYEQYF. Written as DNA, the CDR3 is TGTGCCAGCAGCTGGGGGCCGGAGGGACAGATCTCCTACGAGCAGTACTTC.

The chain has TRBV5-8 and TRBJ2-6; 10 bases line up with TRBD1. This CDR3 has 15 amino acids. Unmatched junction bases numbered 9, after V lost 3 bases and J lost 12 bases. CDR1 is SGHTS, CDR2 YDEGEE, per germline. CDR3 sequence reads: CASSSTGQGVGVLTF. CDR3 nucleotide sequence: TGTGCCAGCAGCTCGACTGGACAGGGGGTCGGCGTCCTGACTTTC.

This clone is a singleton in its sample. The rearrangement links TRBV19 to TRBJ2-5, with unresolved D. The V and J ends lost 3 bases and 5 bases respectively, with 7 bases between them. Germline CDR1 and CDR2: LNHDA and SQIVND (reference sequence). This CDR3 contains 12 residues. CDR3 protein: CASSIREETQYF. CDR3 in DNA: TGTGCCAGTAGTATTCGCGAGGAGACCCAGTACTTC. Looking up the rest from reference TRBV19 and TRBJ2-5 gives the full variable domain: DGGITQSPKYLFRKEGQNVTLSCEQNLNHDAMYWYRQDPGQGLRLIYYSQIVNDFQKGDIAEGYSVSREKKESFPLTVTSAQKNPTAFYLCASSIREETQYFGPGTRLLVL.

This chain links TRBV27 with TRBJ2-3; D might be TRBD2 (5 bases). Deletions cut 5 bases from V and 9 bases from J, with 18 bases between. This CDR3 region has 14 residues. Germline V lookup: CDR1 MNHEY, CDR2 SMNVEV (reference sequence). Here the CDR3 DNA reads TGTGCCAGCAGTCCGACGACGGACCCGGGGACGCAGTATTTT. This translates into CASSPTTDPGTQYF.

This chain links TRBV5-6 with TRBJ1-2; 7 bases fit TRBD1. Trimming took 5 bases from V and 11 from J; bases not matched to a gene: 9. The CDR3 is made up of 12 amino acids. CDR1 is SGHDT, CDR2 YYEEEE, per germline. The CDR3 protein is CASRANRGGYTF. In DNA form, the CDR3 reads TGTGCCAGCAGGGCCAACAGGGGCGGGTACACCTTC.

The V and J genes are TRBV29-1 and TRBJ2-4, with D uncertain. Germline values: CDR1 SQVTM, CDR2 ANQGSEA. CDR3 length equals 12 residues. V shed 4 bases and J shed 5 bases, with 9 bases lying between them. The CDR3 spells CSVVLAENIQYF. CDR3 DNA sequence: TGCAGCGTTGTTTTGGCAGAAAACATTCAGTACTTC.

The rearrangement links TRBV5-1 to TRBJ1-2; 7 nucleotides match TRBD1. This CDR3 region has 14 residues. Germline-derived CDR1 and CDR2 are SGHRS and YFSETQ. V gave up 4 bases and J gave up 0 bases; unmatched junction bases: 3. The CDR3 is CASSIQGTNYGYTF. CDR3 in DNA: TGCGCCAGCAGCATACAGGGGACTAACTATGGCTACACCTTC.

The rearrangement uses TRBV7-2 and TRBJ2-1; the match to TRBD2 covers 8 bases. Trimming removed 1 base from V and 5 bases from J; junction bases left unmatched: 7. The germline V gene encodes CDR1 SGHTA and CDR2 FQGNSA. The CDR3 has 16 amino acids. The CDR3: CASSLDSGVINNEQFF. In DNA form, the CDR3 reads TGTGCCAGCAGCTTAGATAGCGGGGTGATCAACAATGAGCAGTTCTTC.

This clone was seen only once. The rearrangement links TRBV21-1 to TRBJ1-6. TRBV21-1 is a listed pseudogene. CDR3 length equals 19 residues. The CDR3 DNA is TGTGCCAGCAGCAAAGCGCGGGCGACAAGCACACCGAATAATTCACCCCTCCACTTT. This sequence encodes CASSKARATSTPNNSPLHF.

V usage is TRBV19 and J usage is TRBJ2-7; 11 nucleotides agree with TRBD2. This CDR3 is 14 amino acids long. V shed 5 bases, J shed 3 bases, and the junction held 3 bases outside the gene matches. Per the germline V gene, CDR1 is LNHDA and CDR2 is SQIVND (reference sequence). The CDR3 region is CASSVTSGNYEQYF. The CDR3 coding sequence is TGTGCCAGTAGTGTGACTAGCGGGAACTACGAGCAGTACTTC.

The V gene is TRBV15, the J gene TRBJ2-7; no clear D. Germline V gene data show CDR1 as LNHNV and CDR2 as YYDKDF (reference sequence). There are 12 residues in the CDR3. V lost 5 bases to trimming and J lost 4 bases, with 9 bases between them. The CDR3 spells CATSLPRYEQYF. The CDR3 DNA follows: TGTGCCACCAGCCTACCGCGGTACGAGCAGTACTTC.

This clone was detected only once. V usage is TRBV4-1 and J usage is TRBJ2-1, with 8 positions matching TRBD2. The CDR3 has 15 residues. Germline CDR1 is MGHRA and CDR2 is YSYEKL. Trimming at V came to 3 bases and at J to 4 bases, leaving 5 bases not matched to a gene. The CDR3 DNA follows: TGCGCCAGCAGCCAGCAACTAGCGGATTACAATGAGCAGTTCTTC. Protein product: CASSQQLADYNEQFF.

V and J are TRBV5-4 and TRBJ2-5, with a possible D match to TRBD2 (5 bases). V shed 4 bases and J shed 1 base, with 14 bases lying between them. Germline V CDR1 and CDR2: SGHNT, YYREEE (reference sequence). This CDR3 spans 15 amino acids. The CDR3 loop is CASSGLLGSQETQYF. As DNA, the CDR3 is TGTGCCAGCAGCGGATTATTGGGGAGCCAAGAGACCCAGTACTTC.

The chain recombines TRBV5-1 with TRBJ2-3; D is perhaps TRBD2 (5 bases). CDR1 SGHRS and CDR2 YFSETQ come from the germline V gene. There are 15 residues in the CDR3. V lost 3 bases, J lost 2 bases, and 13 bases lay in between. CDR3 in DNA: TGCGCCAGCAGCTCTACCGGACTGCTCACAGATACGCAGTATTTT. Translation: CASSSTGLLTDTQYF.

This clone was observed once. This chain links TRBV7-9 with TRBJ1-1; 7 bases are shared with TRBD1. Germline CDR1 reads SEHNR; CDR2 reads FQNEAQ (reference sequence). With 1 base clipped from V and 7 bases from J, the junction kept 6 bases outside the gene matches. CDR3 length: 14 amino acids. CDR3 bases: TGTGCCAGCAGCTTAGGACAGGGCCTTGGTGAAGCTTTCTTT. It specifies CASSLGQGLGEAFF.

CDR3 sequence: CASSSTRDQPQHF. CDR3 DNA: TGTGCCAGCAGTTCCACCAGGGATCAGCCCCAGCATTTT. The chain links TRBV28 to TRBJ1-5, with D possibly TRBD1 on 5 matching bases. The CDR3 loop spans 13 amino acids. Germline values: CDR1 MDHEN, CDR2 SYDVKM. Trimming stripped 4 bases from V and 5 bases from J, with 9 bases between.

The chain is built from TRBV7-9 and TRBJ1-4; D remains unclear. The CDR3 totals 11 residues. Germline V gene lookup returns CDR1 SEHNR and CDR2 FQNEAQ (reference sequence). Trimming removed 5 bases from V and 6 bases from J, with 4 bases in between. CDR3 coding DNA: TGTGCCAGCAGCCGGGATGAAAAACTGTTTTTT. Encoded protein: CASSRDEKLFF.

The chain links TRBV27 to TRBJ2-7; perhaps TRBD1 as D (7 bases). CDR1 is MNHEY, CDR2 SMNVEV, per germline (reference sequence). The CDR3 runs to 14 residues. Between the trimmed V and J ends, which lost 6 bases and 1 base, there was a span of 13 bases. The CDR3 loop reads CASSSTGRSYEQYF. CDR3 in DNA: TGTGCCAGCAGCTCGACAGGGAGGTCCTACGAGCAGTACTTC.

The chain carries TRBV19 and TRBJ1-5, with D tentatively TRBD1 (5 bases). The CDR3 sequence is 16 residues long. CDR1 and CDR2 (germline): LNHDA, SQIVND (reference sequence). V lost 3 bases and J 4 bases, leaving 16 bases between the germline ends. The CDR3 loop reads CASSIPGIRGNQPQHF. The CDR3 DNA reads TGTGCCAGTAGTATCCCGGGTATACGGGGGAATCAGCCCCAGCATTTT.

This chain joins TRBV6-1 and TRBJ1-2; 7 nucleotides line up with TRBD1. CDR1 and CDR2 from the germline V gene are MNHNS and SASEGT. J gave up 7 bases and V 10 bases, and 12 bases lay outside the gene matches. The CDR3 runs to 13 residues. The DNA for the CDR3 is TGTGCCACCAGCACAGGGGCGAAGGGTGGCTACACCTTC. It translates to CATSTGAKGGYTF.

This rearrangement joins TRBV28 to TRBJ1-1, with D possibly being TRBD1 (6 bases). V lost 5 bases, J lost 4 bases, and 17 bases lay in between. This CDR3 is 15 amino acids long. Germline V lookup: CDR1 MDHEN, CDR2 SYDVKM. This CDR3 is CASSETGILGTEAFF. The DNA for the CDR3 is TGTGCCAGCAGTGAAACAGGGATCCTAGGCACTGAAGCTTTCTTT.

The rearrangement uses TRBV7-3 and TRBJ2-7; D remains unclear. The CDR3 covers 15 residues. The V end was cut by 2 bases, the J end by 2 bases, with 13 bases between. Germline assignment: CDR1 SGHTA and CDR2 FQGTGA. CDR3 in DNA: TGTGCCAGCAGCTTAGCAGGTCAATCAACCTACGAGCAGTACTTC. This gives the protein CASSLAGQSTYEQYF.

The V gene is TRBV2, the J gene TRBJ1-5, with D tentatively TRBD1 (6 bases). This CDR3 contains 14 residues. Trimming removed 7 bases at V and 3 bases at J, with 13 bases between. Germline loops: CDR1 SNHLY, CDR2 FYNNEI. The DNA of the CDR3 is TGTGCCAGCAACCGGGACAAAATCAATCAGCCCCAGCATTTT. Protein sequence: CASNRDKINQPQHF. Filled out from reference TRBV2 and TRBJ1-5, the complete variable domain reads EPEVTQTPSHQVTQMGQEVILRCVPISNHLYFYWYRQILGQKVEFLVSFYNNEISEKSEIFDDQFSVERPDGSNFTLKIRSTKLEDSAMYFCASNRDKINQPQHFGDGTRLSIL.

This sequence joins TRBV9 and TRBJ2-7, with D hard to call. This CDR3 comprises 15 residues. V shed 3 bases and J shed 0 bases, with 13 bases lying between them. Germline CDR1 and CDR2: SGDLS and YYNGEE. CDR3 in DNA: TGTGCCAGCAGCGGGTCGCAGGCCCCCTCCTACGAGCAGTACTTC. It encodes CASSGSQAPSYEQYF.

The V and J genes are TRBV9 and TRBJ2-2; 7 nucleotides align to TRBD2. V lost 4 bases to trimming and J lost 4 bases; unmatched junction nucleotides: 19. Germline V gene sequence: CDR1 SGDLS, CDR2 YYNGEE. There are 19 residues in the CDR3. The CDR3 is CASSPRGGHDSRVTGELFF. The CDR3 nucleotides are TGTGCCAGCAGCCCCCGCGGGGGTCACGATTCCCGGGTCACCGGGGAGCTGTTTTTT. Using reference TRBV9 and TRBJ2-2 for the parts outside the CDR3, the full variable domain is DSGVTQTPKHLITATGQRVTLRCSPRSGDLSVYWYQQSLDQGLQFLIQYYNGEERAKGNILERFSAQQFPDLHSELNLSSLELGDSALYFCASSPRGGHDSRVTGELFFGEGSRLTVL.

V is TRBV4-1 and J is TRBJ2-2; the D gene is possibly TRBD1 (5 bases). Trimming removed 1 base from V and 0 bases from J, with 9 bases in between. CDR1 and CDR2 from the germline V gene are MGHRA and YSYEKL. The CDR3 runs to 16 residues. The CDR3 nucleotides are TGCGCCAGCAGCCAAGTTAGGGGAACGAACACCGGGGAGCTGTTTTTT. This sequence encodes CASSQVRGTNTGELFF.